This T cell receptor beta chain comes out of a study of T-cell reconstitution after alpha-beta-depleted transplantation in children (dated by TCRdb to the mid-2010s). The study in broad terms: T-cell immune reconstitution after TCRalphabeta/CD19-depleted allogeneic hematopoietic cell transplantation in children was quantitatively tracked in the study by means of TCR repertoire profiling. Findings and caveats that apply to the study as a whole: Over subsequent months, a decline in hyperexpanded clone frequencies was noted, and after one year, T-cell counts and TCRbeta diversity were mostly ascribed to newly produced T cells. The apparently early alphabetaT-cell count recovery about two months after transplant was reportedly dependent on only several hundred rapidly expanded clones derived from non-depleted graft cells. In some patients, high TCRbeta diversity at day 60 was attributed to recipient T cells and intrathymic progenitors that had survived conditioning.

Library creation used PCR. Sequencing relied on an Illumina HiSeq 2500. TCR libraries were prepared with molecular barcoding, using unique molecular identifiers to normalize TCRbeta repertoire quantification. TCRdb trimmed the raw reads at Q25, called clones with MiXCR and kept productive beta chains. Under each unique CDR3 protein, matching rows form one entry showing the most common genes and DNA. Here the sample has more than 500,000 distinct CDR3 sequences; about an eighth occur a single time. The top ten constitute 14% of the sample. The label giving this sample's treatment or condition can be read as: allogeneic hematopoietic cell transplantation with graft depleted of TCRalphabeta T cells and CD19 B cells. TCRalphabeta/CD19-depleted allogeneic hematopoietic cell grafts were given to the transplant recipients, all of whom were children. This clonotype occurred a few times. Its antigen specificity is not known. Base qualities are not recorded, but no much larger clone differs from it by a single base.

The CDR3 starts with the cysteine, ends with the phenylalanine, and has 17 residues. The entry retains the CDR3 DNA only, 51 bases that are in frame from base 1. V and J are trimmed by 4 bases and 5 bases, and the gene matches miss 12 bases of the junction. Recombination joined TRBV12-3 or TRBV12-4 with TRBJ2-5, with 11 bases in between that match TRBD2. The clonotype comes from a female patient between 2 and 15 years old who had a stem cell transplant for aplastic anemia, so the T cells may come from the graft donor. Material: PBMCs, mostly from graft donor cells, obtained 180 days after TCRalphabeta/CD19-depleted stem cell transplant. The CDR3 protein sequence reads: CASSSTSGKKEGETQYF. The nucleotides are TGTGCCAGCAGTTCGACTAGCGGGAAGAAGGAGGGGGAGACCCAGTACTTC.